One T cell receptor (beta chain) is described in this entry. Its antigen is unidentified. The data were taken from a study of OX40 agonist ivuxolimab in advanced cancers. Study overall: Two cutaneous melanoma patients and one hepatocellular carcinoma patient, three in all, had partial responses. Study-wide points: Clonal expansion among partial responders at 0.1-3.0 mg/kg ranked near the lowest. Low normalized T-cell clonal expansion also characterized some of the nonresponders.

Germline lookup yields CDR1 SGDLS and CDR2 YYNGEE. The CDR3 has 15 residues. V shed 0 bases, J shed 7 bases, and the junction held 6 bases outside the gene matches. Clones were sequenced by immunoSEQ multiplex PCR, and TCRdb holds only the in-frame ones, with some missing. The sample lists some 50,000 clones; over 65% were seen once. This TCR derives from an adult with an advanced solid tumor such as melanoma, head and neck, liver or kidney cancer. The rearrangement links TRBV9 to TRBJ1-4; 7 bases are shared with TRBD1. The sequences come from CD4+ or CD8+ T cells sorted from blood, collected in a trial of the OX40 agonist ivuxolimab. This CDR3 is CASSVARGRFEKLFF. For the CDR3, the DNA is TGTGCCAGCAGCGTAGCGAGGGGGCGGTTTGAAAAACTGTTTTTT. The variable domain in full, with the rest retrieved from reference TRBV9 and TRBJ1-4, is DSGVTQTPKHLITATGQRVTLRCSPRSGDLSVYWYQQSLDQGLQFLIQYYNGEERAKGNILERFSAQQFPDLHSELNLSSLELGDSALYFCASSVARGRFEKLFFGSGTQLSVL.